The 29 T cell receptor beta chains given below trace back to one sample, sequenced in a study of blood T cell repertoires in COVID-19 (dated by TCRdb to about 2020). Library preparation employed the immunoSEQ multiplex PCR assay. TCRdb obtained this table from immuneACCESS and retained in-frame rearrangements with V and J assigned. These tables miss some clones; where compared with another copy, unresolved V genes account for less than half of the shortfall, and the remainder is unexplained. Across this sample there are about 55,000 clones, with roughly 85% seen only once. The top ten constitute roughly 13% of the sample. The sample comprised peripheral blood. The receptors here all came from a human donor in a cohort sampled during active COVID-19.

DNA for the CDR3: TGTGCCAGCTTACAGGGGGCGAGGACTGAAGCTTTCTTT. This translates into CASLQGARTEAFF. This sequence joins TRBV6-5 and TRBJ1-1; 9 bases fit TRBD1. This CDR3 spans 13 amino acids. The V gene end was trimmed by 8 bases and the J gene end by 5 bases; junction bases not matched to a gene: 6. Germline CDR1 is MNHEY and CDR2 is SVGAGI.

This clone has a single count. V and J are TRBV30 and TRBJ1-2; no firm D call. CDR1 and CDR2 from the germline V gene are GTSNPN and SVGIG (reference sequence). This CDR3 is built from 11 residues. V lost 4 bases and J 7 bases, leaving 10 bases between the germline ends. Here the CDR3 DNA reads TGTGCCTGGAACCGCCTCAGTGGCTACACCTTC. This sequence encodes CAWNRLSGYTF.

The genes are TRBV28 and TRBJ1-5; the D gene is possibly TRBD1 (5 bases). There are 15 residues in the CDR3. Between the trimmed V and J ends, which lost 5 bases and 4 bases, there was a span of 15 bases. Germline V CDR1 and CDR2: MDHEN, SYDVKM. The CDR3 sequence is CASSKRDRGNQPQHF. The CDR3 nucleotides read TGTGCCAGCAGTAAAAGAGACAGAGGAAATCAGCCCCAGCATTTT.

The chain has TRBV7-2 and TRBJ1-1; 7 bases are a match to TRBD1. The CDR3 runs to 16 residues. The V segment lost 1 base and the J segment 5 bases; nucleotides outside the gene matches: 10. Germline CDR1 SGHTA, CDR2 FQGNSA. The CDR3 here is CASSLVVRPGGTEAFF. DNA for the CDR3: TGTGCCAGCAGCTTAGTGGTTCGGCCAGGGGGTACTGAAGCTTTCTTT. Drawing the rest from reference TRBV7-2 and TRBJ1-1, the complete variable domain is GAGVSQSPSNKVTEKGKDVELRCDPISGHTALYWYRQSLGQGLEFLIYFQGNSAPDKSGLPSDRFSAERTGGSVSTLTIQRTQQEDSAVYLCASSLVVRPGGTEAFFGQGTRLTVV.

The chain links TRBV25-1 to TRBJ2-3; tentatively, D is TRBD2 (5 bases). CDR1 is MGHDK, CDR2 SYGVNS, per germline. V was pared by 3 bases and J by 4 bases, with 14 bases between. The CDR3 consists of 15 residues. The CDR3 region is CASSDVGVWADTQYF. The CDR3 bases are TGTGCCAGCAGTGATGTGGGAGTTTGGGCAGATACGCAGTATTTT.

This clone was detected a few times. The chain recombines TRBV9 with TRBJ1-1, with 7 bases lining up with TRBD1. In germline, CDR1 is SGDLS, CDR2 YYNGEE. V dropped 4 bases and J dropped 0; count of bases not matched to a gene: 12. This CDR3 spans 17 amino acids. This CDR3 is CASSPHPGQVMNTEAFF. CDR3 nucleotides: TGTGCCAGCAGCCCCCACCCAGGACAGGTTATGAACACTGAAGCTTTCTTT.

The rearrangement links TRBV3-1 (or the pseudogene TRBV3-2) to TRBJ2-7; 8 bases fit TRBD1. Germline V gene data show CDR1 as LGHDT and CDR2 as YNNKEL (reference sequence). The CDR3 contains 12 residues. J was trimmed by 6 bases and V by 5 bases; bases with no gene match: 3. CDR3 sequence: CASSATGGEQYF. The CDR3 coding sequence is TGTGCCAGCAGCGCTACAGGGGGCGAGCAGTACTTC.

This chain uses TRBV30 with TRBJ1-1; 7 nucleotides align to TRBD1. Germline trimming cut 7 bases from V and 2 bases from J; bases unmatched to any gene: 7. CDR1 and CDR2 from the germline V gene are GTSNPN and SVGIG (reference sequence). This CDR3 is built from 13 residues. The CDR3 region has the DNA TGTGCCTTTGACAGGGCCCTTAACACTGAAGCTTTCTTT. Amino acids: CAFDRALNTEAFF.

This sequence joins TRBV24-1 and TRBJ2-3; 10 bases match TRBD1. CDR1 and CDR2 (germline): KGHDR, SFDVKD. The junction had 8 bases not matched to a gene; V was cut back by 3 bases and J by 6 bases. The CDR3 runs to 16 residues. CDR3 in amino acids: CATSDPGQGLMDTQYF. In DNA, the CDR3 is TGTGCCACCAGTGATCCGGGACAGGGGCTAATGGATACGCAGTATTTT.

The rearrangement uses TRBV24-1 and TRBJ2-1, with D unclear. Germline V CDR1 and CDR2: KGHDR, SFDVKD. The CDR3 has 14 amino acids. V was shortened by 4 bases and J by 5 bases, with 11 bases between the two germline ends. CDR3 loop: CATSDNSRDNEQFF. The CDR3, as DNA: TGTGCCACCAGTGACAACAGTAGAGACAATGAGCAGTTCTTC.

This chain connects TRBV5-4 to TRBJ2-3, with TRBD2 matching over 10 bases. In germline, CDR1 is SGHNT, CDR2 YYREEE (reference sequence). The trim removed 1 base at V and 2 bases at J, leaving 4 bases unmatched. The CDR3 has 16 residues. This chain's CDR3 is CASSLWTSGFTDTQYF. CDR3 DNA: TGTGCCAGCAGCTTGTGGACTAGCGGATTCACAGATACGCAGTATTTT.

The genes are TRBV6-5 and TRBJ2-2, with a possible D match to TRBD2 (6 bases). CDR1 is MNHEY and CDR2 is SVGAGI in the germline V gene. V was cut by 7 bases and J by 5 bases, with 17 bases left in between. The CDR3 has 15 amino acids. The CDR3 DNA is TGTGCCAGCACATCCGGGGACTGGGAAACCGGGGAGCTGTTTTTT. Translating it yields CASTSGDWETGELFF.

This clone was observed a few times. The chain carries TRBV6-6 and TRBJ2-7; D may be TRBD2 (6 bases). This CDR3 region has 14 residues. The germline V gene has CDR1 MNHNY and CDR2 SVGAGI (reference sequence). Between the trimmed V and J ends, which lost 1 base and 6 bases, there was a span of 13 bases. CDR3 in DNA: TGTGCCAGCAGTTACTTATCTGGGGGGAGCGAGCAGTACTTC. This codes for CASSYLSGGSEQYF.

The CDR3 sequence: CASSYSGDRSNNEQFF. In DNA, the CDR3 is TGTGCCAGCAGTTACTCGGGGGACAGGAGTAACAATGAGCAGTTCTTC. This chain uses TRBV6-6 with TRBJ2-1, with 8 bases that match TRBD1. Trimming took 0 bases from V and 5 from J; bases not matched to a gene: 6. The germline V gene encodes CDR1 MNHNY and CDR2 SVGAGI (reference sequence). The CDR3 is made up of 16 amino acids.

The CDR3 loop is CASNLGGVYNEQFF. The CDR3, as DNA: TGTGCCAGCAATCTGGGGGGGGTTTACAATGAGCAGTTCTTC. The rearrangement links TRBV2 to TRBJ2-1; TRBD2 matches 7 bases. The CDR3 extends over 14 amino acids. V was pared by 7 bases and J by 4 bases, with 7 bases of the junction left unmatched. The germline CDR1 and CDR2 sequences are SNHLY and FYNNEI.

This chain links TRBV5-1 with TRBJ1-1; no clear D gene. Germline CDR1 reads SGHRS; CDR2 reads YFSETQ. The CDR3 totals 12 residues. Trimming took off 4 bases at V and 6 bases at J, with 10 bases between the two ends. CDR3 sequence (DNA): TGCGCCAGCAGCGGAGAGGGCCCTGAAGCTTTCTTT. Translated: CASSGEGPEAFF. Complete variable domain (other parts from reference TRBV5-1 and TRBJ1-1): KAGVTQTPRYLIKTRGQQVTLSCSPISGHRSVSWYQQTPGQGLQFLFEYFSETQRNKGNFPGRFSGRQFSNSRSEMNVSTLELGDSALYLCASSGEGPEAFFGQGTRLTVV.

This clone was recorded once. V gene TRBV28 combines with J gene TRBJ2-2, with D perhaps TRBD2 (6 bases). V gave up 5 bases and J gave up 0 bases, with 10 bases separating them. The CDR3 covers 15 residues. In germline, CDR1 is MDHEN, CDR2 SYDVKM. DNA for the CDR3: TGTGCCAGCAGTGGGACTCGACCGAACACCGGGGAGCTGTTTTTT. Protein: CASSGTRPNTGELFF.

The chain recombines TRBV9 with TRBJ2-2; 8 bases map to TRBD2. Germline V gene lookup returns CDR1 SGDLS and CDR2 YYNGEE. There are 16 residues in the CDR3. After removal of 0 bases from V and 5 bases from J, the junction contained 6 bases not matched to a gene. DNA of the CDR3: TGTGCCAGCAGCGTAGGGGCGGGAGGTTGGACCGGGGAGCTGTTTTTT. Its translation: CASSVGAGGWTGELFF.

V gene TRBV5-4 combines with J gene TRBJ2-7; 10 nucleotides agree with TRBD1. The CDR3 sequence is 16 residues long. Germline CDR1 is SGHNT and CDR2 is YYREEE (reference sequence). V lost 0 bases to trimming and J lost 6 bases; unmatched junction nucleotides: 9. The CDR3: CASSLAAGQGFSEQYF. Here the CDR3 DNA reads TGTGCCAGCAGCTTGGCCGCGGGACAGGGGTTCTCCGAGCAGTACTTC.

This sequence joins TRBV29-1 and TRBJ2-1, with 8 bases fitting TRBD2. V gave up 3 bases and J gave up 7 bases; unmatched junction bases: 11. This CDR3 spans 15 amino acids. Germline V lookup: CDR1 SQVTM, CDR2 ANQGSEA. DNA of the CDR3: TGCAGCGTTGATAGTGGAGCGGGAGTATTAAATGAGCAGTTCTTC. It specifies CSVDSGAGVLNEQFF.

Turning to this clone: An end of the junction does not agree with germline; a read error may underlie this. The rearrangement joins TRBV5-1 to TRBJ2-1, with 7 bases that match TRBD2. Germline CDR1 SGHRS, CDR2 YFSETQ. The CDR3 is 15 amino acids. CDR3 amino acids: CARSLGGGAPNEQFF. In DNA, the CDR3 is TGCGCCCGCAGCTTGGGGGGGGGAGCCCCCAATGAGCAGTTCTTC.

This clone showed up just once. The CDR3, as DNA: TGTGCCAGCAGGGGAACGGGGGGCCGGGATGGCTACACCTTC. Protein sequence: CASRGTGGRDGYTF. V usage is TRBV2 and J usage is TRBJ1-2; D is perhaps TRBD1 (6 bases). Germline V CDR1 and CDR2: SNHLY, FYNNEI. V lost 6 bases to trimming and J lost 6 bases, with 17 bases between them. The CDR3 is made up of 14 amino acids. Full variable domain (missing parts from reference TRBV2 and TRBJ1-2): EPEVTQTPSHQVTQMGQEVILRCVPISNHLYFYWYRQILGQKVEFLVSFYNNEISEKSEIFDDQFSVERPDGSNFTLKIRSTKLEDSAMYFCASRGTGGRDGYTFGSGTRLTVV.

The CDR3 spells CASSQTSGAIYEQYF. CDR3 bases: TGTGCCAGCAGCCAGACTAGCGGGGCAATATACGAGCAGTACTTC. The chain carries TRBV7-6 and TRBJ2-7; 11 bases are shared with TRBD2. The CDR3 has 15 residues. Germline V gives CDR1 SGHVS, CDR2 FNYEAQ. V trimming: 5 bases; J trimming: 4 bases; junction bases outside the gene matches: 7.

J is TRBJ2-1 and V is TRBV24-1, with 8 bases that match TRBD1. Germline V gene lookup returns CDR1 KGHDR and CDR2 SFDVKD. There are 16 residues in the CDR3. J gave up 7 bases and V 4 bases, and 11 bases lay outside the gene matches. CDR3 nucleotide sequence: TGTGCCACCAGTGACCCCCGGCAGGGGGCGGGAAATGAGCAGTTCTTC. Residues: CATSDPRQGAGNEQFF.

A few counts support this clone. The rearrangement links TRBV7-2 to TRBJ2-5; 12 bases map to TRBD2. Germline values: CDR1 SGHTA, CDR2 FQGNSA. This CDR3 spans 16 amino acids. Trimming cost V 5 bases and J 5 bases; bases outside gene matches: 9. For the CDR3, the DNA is TGTGCCAGCAGCGCGGGACTAGCGGGCATAGGGGAGACCCAGTACTTC. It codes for CASSAGLAGIGETQYF. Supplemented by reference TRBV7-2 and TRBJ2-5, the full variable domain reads GAGVSQSPSNKVTEKGKDVELRCDPISGHTALYWYRQSLGQGLEFLIYFQGNSAPDKSGLPSDRFSAERTGGSVSTLTIQRTQQEDSAVYLCASSAGLAGIGETQYFGPGTRLLVL.

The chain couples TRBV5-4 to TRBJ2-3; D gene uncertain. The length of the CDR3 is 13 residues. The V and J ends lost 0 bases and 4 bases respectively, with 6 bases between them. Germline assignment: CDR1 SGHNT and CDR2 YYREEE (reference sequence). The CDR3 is CASSLVAADTQYF. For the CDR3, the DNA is TGTGCCAGCAGCTTGGTTGCAGCAGATACGCAGTATTTT.

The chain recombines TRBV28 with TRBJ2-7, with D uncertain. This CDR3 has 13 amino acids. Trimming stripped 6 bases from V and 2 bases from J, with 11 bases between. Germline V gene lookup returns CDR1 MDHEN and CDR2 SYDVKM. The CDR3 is CASRRSQAYEQYF. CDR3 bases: TGTGCCAGCAGGCGTTCCCAGGCCTACGAGCAGTACTTC. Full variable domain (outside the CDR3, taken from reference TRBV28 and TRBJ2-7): DVKVTQSSRYLVKRTGEKVFLECVQDMDHENMFWYRQDPGLGLRLIYFSYDVKMKEKGDIPEGYSVSREKKERFSLILESASTNQTSMYLCASRRSQAYEQYFGPGTRLTVT.

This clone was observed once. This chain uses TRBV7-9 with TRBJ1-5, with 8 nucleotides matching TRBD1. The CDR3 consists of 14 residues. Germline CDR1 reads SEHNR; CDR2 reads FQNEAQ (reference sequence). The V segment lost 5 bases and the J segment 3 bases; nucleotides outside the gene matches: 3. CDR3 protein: CASSGQGLNQPQHF. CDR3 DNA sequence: TGTGCCAGCAGCGGACAGGGACTCAATCAGCCCCAGCATTTT.

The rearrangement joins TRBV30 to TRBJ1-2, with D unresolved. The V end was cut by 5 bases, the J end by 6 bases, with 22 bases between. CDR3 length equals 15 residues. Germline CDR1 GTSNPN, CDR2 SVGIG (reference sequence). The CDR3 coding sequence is TGTGCCTGGCAACACCCCTCTGTGATGGCAAATGGCTACACCTTC. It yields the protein CAWQHPSVMANGYTF.